A single sample is the source of the 9 T cell receptor beta chains below, sequenced in a study of human T cells and chemical hapten exposure. Via MiXCR, TCRdb re-called the RACE reads, giving one row per CDR3 protein. The table has fewer than 100,000 distinct CDR3 sequences, roughly 12% seen once. Time point defined: patch test 1, 2 weeks after DPC sensitization. The sample's treatment: therapeutic diphenylcyclopropenone sensitization with weekly scalp DPC. The sample in question was whole blood, obtained in connection with sensitization to the hapten diphenylcyclopropenone (DPC). The source of these receptors is a woman aged 60-75 years with alopecia areata. Some clones in this sample may be carry-over from other donors' samples.

This clonotype was counted at least ten times. V usage is TRBV20-1 and J usage is TRBJ1-1, with D unclear. In germline, CDR1 is DFQATT, CDR2 SNEGSKA (reference sequence). Trimming shortened V by 2 bases and J by 0 bases, and 7 bases separated the two germline ends. This CDR3 has 13 residues. CDR3 in amino acids: CSARTAMNTEAFF. For the CDR3, the DNA is TGCAGTGCTAGAACGGCCATGAACACTGAAGCTTTCTTT.

In its sample, this clonotype was seen many times. This rearrangement joins TRBV18 to TRBJ2-1; 7 bases map to TRBD1. This CDR3 has 15 amino acids. With V trimmed by 2 bases and J by 3 bases, 4 bases remained unmatched. Per germline, CDR1 KGHSH and CDR2 LQKENI. CDR3 sequence: CASSPNRDSYNEQFF. CDR3 in DNA: TGTGCCAGCTCACCAAACCGGGACAGCTACAATGAGCAGTTCTTC.

This clonotype was detected ten times or more. The chain employs TRBV25-1 and TRBJ2-1, with 7 bases aligning to TRBD2. Germline trimming cut 3 bases from V and 6 bases from J; bases unmatched to any gene: 8. CDR3 length: 15 residues. From germline, CDR1 is MGHDK and CDR2 SYGVNS. CDR3 nucleotide sequence: TGTGCCAGCAGTGAGGGACCGGGGGGAACCAATGAGCAGTTCTTC. Encoded protein: CASSEGPGGTNEQFF.

The sample holds a few counts of this clonotype. CDR3 in amino acids: CASSYFSSPLHF. The CDR3 DNA reads TGTGCCAGCAGTTATTTCAGTTCACCCCTCCACTTT. This rearrangement joins TRBV6-5 to TRBJ1-6; D call uncertain. V lost 3 bases and J lost 9, with 6 bases in between. The CDR3 totals 12 residues. Germline values: CDR1 MNHEY, CDR2 SVGAGI.

This chain connects TRBV7-3 to TRBJ1-1; D remains unclear. The CDR3 contains 15 residues. Germline assignment: CDR1 SGHTA and CDR2 FQGTGA. V lost 5 bases to trimming and J lost 4 bases, with 17 bases between them. CDR3 DNA sequence: TGTGCCAGCAGCGAGATGAACGAGGGAGGCACTGAAGCTTTCTTT. This sequence encodes CASSEMNEGGTEAFF.

The genes are TRBV6-1 and TRBJ2-3; weak D call: TRBD2 (6 bases). CDR1 is MNHNS, CDR2 SASEGT, per germline. CDR3 length: 15 amino acids. The ends were cut back, 2 bases at V and 3 bases at J, with 12 bases in the middle. The CDR3 reads CASSEIGGGTDTQYF. CDR3 DNA sequence: TGTGCCAGCAGTGAAATAGGTGGGGGGACAGATACGCAGTATTTT.

The sample holds a few counts of this clonotype. The chain is built from TRBV7-9 and TRBJ1-1; TRBD1 agrees at 8 bases. This CDR3 spans 12 amino acids. Germline CDR1 reads SEHNR; CDR2 reads FQNEAQ (reference sequence). After removal of 6 bases from V and 8 bases from J, the junction contained 5 bases not matched to a gene. CDR3: CASSFGQGEAFF. CDR3 coding DNA: TGTGCCAGCAGTTTCGGACAGGGAGAAGCTTTCTTT.

This clonotype was seen many times. The V gene is TRBV7-2, the J gene TRBJ2-1; D unresolved. Germline CDR1 and CDR2: SGHTA and FQGNSA. V lost 1 base to trimming and J lost 4 bases, with 11 bases between them. The length of the CDR3 is 15 residues. The CDR3 here is CASSLGGMIYNEQFF. The CDR3 coding sequence is TGTGCCAGCAGCTTAGGAGGAATGATATACAATGAGCAGTTCTTC.

This clonotype was observed at least ten times. The J gene is TRBJ2-3, the V gene TRBV25-1; D remains unclear. Trimming shortened V by 3 bases and J by 2 bases, and 6 bases separated the two germline ends. Germline lookup yields CDR1 MGHDK and CDR2 SYGVNS. The CDR3 loop spans 13 amino acids. The chain's CDR3 is CASSEVHTDTQYF. In DNA form, the CDR3 reads TGTGCCAGCAGTGAGGTCCACACAGATACGCAGTATTTT.